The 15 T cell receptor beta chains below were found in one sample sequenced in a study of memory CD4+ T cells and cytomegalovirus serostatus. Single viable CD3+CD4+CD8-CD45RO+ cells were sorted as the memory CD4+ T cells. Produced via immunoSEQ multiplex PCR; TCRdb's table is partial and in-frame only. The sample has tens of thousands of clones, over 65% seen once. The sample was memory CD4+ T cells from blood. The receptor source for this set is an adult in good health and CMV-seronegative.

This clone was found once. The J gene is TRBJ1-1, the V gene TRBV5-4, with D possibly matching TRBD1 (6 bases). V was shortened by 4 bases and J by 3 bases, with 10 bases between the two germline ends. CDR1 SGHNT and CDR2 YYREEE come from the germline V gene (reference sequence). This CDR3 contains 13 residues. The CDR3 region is CASSGYRDTEAFF. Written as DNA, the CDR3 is TGTGCCAGCAGCGGGTACAGGGACACTGAAGCTTTCTTT. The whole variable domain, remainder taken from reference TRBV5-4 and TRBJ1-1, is ETGVTQSPTHLIKTRGQQVTLRCSSQSGHNTVSWYQQALGQGPQFIFQYYREEENGRGNFPPRFSGLQFPNYSSELNVNALELDDSALYLCASSGYRDTEAFFGQGTRLTVV.

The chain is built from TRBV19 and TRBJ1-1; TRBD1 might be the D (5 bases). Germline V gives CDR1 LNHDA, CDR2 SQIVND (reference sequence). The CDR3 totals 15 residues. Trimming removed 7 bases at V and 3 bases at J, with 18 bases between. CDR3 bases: TGTGCCAGTAAGGCCAGGGCAGCCGGGGACACTGAAGCTTTCTTT. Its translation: CASKARAAGDTEAFF.

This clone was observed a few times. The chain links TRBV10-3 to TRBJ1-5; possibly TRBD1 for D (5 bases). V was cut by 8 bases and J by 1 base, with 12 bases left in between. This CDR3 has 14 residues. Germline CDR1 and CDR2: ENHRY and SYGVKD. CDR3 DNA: TGTGCCATCGGCAAGGAGGGGAGCAATCAGCCCCAGCATTTT. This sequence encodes CAIGKEGSNQPQHF.

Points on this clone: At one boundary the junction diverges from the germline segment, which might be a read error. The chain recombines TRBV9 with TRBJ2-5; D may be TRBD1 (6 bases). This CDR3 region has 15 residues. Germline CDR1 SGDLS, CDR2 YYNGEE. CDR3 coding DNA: TGTGCCAGCCGCGTAGCTGGGGGCAAGGGAGAGACCCAGTACTTC. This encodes CASRVAGGKGETQYF.

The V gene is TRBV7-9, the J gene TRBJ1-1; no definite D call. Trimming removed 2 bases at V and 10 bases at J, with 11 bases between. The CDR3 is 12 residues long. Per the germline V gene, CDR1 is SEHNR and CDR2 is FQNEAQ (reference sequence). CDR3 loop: CASSLIVPGAFF. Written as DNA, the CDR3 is TGTGCCAGCAGCTTAATCGTCCCTGGAGCTTTCTTT.

This CDR3 reads CASSSTGTIFGNTIYF. CDR3 DNA sequence: TGTGCCAGCAGCTCAACCGGGACAATATTTGGAAACACCATATATTTT. The gene calls are TRBV11-2 and TRBJ1-3, with D possibly TRBD1 on 6 matching bases. The CDR3 sequence is 16 residues long. Deletions cut 4 bases from V and 3 bases from J, with 16 bases between. The germline gives CDR1 SGHAT, CDR2 FQNNGV.

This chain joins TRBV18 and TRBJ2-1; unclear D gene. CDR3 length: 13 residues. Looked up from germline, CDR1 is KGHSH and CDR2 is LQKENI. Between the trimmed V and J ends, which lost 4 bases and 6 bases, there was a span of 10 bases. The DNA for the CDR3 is TGTGCCAGCTCACTCTATAACGGCAATGAGCAGTTCTTC. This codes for CASSLYNGNEQFF.

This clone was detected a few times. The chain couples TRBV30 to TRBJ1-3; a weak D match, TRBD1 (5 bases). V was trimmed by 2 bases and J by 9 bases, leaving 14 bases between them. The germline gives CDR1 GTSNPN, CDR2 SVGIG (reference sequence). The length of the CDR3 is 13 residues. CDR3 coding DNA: TGTGCCTGGAGTCGGGGCCTCGAAGGCACCATATATTTT. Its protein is CAWSRGLEGTIYF. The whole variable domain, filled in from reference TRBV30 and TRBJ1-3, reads SQTIHQWPATLVQPVGSPLSLECTVEGTSNPNLYWYRQAAGRGLQLLFYSVGIGQISSEVPQNLSASRPQDRQFILSSKKLLLSDSGFYLCAWSRGLEGTIYFGEGSWLTVV.

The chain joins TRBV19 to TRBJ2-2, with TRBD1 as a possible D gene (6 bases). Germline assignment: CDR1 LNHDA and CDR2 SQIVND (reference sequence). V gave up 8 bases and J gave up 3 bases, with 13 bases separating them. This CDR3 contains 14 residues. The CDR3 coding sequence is TGTGCCAGTCAGCAGCAGGGGTACACCGGGGAGCTGTTTTTT. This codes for CASQQQGYTGELFF.

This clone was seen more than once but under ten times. The CDR3 spells CASSPGGGVNYGYTF. CDR3 bases: TGTGCCAGCAGCCCAGGGGGAGGGGTTAACTATGGCTACACCTTC. The V call is TRBV4-2, the J call TRBJ1-2; 7 bases agree with TRBD1. After removal of 4 bases from V and 1 base from J, the junction contained 6 bases not matched to a gene. The germline V gene encodes CDR1 LGHNA and CDR2 YNFKEQ. The CDR3 totals 15 residues.

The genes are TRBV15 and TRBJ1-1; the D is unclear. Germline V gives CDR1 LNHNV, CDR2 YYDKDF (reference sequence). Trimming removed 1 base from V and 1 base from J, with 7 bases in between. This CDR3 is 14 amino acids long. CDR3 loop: CATSRGWQNTEAFF. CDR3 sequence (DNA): TGTGCCACCAGCAGAGGTTGGCAGAACACTGAAGCTTTCTTT.

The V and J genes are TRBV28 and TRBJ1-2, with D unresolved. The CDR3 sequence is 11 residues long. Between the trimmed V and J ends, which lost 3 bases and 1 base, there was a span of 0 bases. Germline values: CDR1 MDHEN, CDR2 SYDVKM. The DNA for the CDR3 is TGTGCCAGCAGTTTTAACTATGGCTACACCTTC. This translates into CASSFNYGYTF.

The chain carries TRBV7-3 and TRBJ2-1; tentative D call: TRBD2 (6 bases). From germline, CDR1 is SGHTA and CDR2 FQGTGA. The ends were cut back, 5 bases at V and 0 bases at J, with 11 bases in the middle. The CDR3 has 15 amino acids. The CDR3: CASSPASDSYNEQFF. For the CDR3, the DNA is TGTGCCAGCAGCCCTGCTAGCGACTCCTACAATGAGCAGTTCTTC.

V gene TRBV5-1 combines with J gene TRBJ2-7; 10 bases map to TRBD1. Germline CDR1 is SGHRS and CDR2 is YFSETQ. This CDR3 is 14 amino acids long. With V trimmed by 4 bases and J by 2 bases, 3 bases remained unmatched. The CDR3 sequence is CASSHGQGAYEQYF. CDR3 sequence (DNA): TGCGCCAGCAGCCACGGACAGGGGGCCTACGAGCAGTACTTC.

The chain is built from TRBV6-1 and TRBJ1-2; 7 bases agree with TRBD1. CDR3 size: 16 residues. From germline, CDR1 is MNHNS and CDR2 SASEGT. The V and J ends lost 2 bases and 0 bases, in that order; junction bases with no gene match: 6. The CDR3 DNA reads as TGTGCCAGCAGTGAATCAGACAGGGCTCCTAACTATGGCTACACCTTC. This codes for CASSESDRAPNYGYTF.